Following are 4 T cell receptor beta chains from one sample sequenced in a study of blood T cells in healthy people across ages. A second PCR of 7 to 11 cycles used a sample-barcoded 5' primer and a J-beta primer mix. TCRdb re-called the 5' RACE reads through MiXCR, storing one row per CDR3 protein. The table records about 730,000 distinct CDR3 sequences, about 40% of them present only once. The sample comprised blood. All receptors come from a woman aged 60-75 years in good health.

This clonotype turned up a few times. The chain joins TRBV6-5 to TRBJ2-7, with TRBD1 identical over 10 bases. Germline-derived CDR1 and CDR2 are MNHEY and SVGAGI. V gave up 8 bases and J gave up 3 bases; unmatched junction bases: 10. This CDR3 contains 15 residues. CDR3 amino acids: CASGLSGTGDYEQYF. In DNA, the CDR3 is TGTGCCAGCGGCCTATCCGGGACAGGGGACTACGAGCAGTACTTC.

This clonotype was recorded a few times. The rearrangement links TRBV6-1 to TRBJ2-1, with a tentative D call TRBD1 (6 bases). Trimming took off 2 bases at V and 14 bases at J, with 19 bases between the two ends. Germline lookup yields CDR1 MNHNS and CDR2 SASEGT. This CDR3 contains 14 residues. The CDR3 sequence is CASSEPVGQGPEFF. Written as DNA, the CDR3 is TGTGCCAGCAGTGAACCCGTCGGGCAGGGGCCGGAGTTCTTC.

This clonotype has just one count. This chain uses TRBV2 with TRBJ2-5, with 8 bases fitting TRBD1. The germline V gene encodes CDR1 SNHLY and CDR2 FYNNEI. J gave up 0 bases and V 6 bases, and 9 bases lay outside the gene matches. The CDR3 extends over 16 amino acids. CDR3 in DNA: TGTGCCAGCAGCCCTCCAGGGGGCCTAAACCAAGAGACCCAGTACTTC. Translation: CASSPPGGLNQETQYF.

CDR3 protein: CASRAQGRDGYTF. Written as DNA, the CDR3 is TGTGCCAGTAGAGCCCAGGGCCGTGATGGCTACACCTTC. The chain uses TRBV19 and TRBJ1-2; perhaps TRBD1 as D (5 bases). Trimming stripped 6 bases from V and 6 bases from J, with 14 bases between. Looked up from germline, CDR1 is LNHDA and CDR2 is SQIVND (reference sequence). The CDR3 extends over 13 amino acids.